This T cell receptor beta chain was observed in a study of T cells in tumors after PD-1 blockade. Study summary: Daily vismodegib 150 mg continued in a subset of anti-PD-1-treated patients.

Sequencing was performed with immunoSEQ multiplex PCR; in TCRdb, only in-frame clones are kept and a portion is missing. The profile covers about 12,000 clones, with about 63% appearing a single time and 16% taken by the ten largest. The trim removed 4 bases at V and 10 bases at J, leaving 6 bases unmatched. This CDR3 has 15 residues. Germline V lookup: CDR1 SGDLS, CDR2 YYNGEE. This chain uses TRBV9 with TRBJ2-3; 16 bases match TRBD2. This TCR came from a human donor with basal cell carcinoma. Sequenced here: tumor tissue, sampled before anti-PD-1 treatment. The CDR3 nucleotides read TGTGCCAGCAGCTCAGGGGGACTAGCGGGAGGGGCGCAGTATTTT. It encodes CASSSGGLAGGAQYF. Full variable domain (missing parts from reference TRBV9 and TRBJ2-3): DSGVTQTPKHLITATGQRVTLRCSPRSGDLSVYWYQQSLDQGLQFLIQYYNGEERAKGNILERFSAQQFPDLHSELNLSSLELGDSALYFCASSSGGLAGGAQYFGPGTRLTVL.